Included here is one T cell receptor beta chain sequence, with context. No antigen is known for it. Libraries targeted TCR beta using 5' RACE with UMIs. In the original processing: Each library (TCR beta) contained from several thousand up to roughly 20,000 functional CDR3 beta clonotypes. TCRdb reprocessed the 5' RACE reads and reports one entry per CDR3 protein, with no DNA. The authors' filters were not applied to this entry. The sample data list around 10,000 distinct CDR3 sequences. This sample was taken from a study of human CD8 memory T cell subsets. The authors identified stem-like memory CD8+ T cells (TSTEM) as CCR7+ PD-1- TIGIT-. Study-level points and caveats: From the Chao1 estimates, stem-like memory T cells appeared to be more diverse than precursor exhausted T cells. Few clonotypes were shared between stem-like memory and precursor exhausted T cells.

This CDR3 is built from 16 residues. The germline CDR1 and CDR2 sequences are LNHDA and SQIVND (reference sequence). The clonotype originates from a human donor in good health. The chain employs TRBV19 and TRBJ2-6; TCRdb gives TRBD1 as the D gene, but with no DNA this cannot be confirmed. Material for sequencing was CD8+ stem-like memory T cells (TSCM and TCM) sorted from PBMCs. Subset defined: stem-like memory CD8 T cells (TSTEM), CCR7+ PD-1- TIGIT-. CDR3 sequence: CASISSDRARANVLTF.